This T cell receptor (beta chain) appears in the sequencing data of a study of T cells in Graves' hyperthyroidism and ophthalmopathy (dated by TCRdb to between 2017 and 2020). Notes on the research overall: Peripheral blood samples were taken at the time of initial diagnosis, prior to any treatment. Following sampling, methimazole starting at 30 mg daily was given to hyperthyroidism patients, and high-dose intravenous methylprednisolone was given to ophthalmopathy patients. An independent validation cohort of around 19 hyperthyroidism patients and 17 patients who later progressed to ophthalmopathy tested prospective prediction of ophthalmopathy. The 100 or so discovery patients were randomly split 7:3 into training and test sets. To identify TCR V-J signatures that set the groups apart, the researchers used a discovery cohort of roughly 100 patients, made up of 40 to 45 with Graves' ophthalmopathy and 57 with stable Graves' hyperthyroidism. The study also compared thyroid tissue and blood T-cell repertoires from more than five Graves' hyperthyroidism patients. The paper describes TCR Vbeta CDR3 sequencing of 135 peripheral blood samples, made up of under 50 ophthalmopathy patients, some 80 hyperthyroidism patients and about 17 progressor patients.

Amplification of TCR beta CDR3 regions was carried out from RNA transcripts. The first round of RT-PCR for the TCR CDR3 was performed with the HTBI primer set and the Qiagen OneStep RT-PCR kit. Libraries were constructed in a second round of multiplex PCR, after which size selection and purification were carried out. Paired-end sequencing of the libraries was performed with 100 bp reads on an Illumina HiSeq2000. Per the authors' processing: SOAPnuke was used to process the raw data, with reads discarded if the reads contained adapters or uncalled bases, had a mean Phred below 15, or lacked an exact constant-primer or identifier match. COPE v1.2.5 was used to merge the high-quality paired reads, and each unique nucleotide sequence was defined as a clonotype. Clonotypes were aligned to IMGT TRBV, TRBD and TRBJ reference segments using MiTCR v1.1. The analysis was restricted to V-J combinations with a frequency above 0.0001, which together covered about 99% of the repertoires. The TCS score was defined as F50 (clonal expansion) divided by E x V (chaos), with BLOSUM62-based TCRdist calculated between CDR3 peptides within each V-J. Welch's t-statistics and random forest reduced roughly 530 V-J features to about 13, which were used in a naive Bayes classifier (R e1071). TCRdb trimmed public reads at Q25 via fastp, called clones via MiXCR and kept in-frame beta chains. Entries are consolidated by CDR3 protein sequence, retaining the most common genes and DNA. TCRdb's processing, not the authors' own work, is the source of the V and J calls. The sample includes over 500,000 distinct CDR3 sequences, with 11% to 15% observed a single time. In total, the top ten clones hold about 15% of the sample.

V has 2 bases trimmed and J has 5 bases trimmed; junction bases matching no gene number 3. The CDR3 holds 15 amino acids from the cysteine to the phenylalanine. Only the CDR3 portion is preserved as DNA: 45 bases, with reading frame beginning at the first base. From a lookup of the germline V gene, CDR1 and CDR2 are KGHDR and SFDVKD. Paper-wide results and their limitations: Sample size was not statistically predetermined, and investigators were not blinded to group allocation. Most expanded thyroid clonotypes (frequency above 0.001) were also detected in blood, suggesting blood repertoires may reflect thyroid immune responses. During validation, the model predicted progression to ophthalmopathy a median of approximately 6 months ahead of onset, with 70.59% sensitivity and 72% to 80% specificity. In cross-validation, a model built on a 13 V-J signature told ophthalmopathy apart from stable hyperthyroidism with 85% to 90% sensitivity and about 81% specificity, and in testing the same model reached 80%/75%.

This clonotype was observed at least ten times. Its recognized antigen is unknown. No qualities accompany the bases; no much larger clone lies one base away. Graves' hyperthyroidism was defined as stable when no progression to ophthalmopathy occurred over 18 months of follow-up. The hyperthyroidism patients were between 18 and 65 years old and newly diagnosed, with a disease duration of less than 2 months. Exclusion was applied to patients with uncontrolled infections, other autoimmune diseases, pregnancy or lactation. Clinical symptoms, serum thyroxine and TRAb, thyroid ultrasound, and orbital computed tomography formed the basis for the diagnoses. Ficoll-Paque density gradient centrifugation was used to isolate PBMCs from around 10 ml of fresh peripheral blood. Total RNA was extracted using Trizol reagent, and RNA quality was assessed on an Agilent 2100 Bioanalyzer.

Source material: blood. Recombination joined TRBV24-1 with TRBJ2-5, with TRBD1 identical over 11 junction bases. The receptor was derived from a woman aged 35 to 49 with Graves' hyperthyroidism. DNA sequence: TGTGCCACCAGTGATTCCGGGACAGGGGGGGAGACCCAGTACTTC. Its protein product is CATSDSGTGGETQYF.